This is a list of T cell receptor beta chains from one sample in a study of blood T cell repertoires in COVID-19. The table came from immunoSEQ multiplex PCR; TCRdb's copy has only in-frame clones and leaves some out. Altogether some 60,000 clones are present, more than 85% being singletons, with the ten largest covering approximately 7%. Material: peripheral blood. The receptors were gathered from a human donor with active COVID-19. The donor label of this sample is uncertain. Each CDR3 is given without its conserved first and last residue. D genes are given only for firm matches. The size field is filled for only some rows; it gives once, few, many or a size class.

>11|few|TRBV30|TRBD1|TRBJ2-7
AWSRQGTNEQY
>11|.|TRBV2|.|TRBJ2-2
ASRNYEAGELF
>13|few|TRBV10-3|.|TRBJ2-1
AISPAGRPYNEQF
>11|.|TRBV25-1|.|TRBJ2-7
ASSAAGTYEQY
>15|.|TRBV14|TRBD1|TRBJ2-7
ASSQDLWDRGPSEQY
>12|.|TRBV28|.|TRBJ1-2
ASSPQRQSYGYT
>12|.|TRBV18|TRBD1|TRBJ2-7
ASSPPTGVYEQY
>11|.|TRBV15|.|TRBJ2-2
ATSEANTGELF
>11|.|TRBV10-3|TRBD1|TRBJ1-6
AINQGDGSPLH
>12|.|TRBV5-6|.|TRBJ2-7
ASRPRRVSYEQY
>15|.|TRBV5-5|.|TRBJ2-1
ASSSARGTGSYNEQF
>10|.|TRBV28|.|TRBJ2-7
ASRHDSYEQY